Listed below are T cell receptor beta chains from one sample, sequenced in a study of blood T cell repertoires in COVID-19. Libraries were prepared by immunoSEQ multiplex PCR; TCRdb keeps only in-frame clonotypes and omits some of them. The sample lists tens of thousands of clones; roughly 88% were seen once. The sample was peripheral blood. The receptors shown here come from a man aged 50 or older with active COVID-19. Both conserved end residues are part of each CDR3. Fields, in order: D gene, J gene, V gene, CDR3 protein, CDR3 DNA. D genes are given only for firm matches.

>TRBD2|TRBJ2-1|TRBV5-1
CASSLVSRGISYNEQFF
TGCGCCAGCAGCTTGGTATCGCGGGGGATATCCTACAATGAGCAGTTCTTC
>NA|TRBJ2-1|TRBV2
CASNFQRALYNEQFF
TGTGCCAGCAACTTCCAGCGGGCCCTATACAATGAGCAGTTCTTC
>TRBD2|TRBJ2-7|TRBV5-5
CASSREGRVYEQYF
TGTGCCAGCAGCCGGGAGGGACGGGTTTACGAGCAGTACTTC
>NA|TRBJ2-7|TRBV18
CASSPGWTNNYEQYF
TGTGCCAGCTCACCAGGCTGGACAAATAACTACGAGCAGTACTTC
>NA|TRBJ1-4|TRBV7-9
CASPDSLNEKLFF
TGTGCCAGCCCCGACAGCCTCAATGAAAAACTGTTTTTT
>NA|TRBJ2-5|TRBV7-2
CASRGWQGSETQYF
TGTGCCAGCAGGGGGTGGCAGGGCTCAGAGACCCAGTACTTC
>NA|TRBJ1-1|TRBV5-6
CASSREGRGNTEAFF
TGTGCCAGCAGTAGGGAGGGCAGGGGGAACACTGAAGCTTTCTTT
>NA|TRBJ1-1|TRBV3-1/TRBV3-2
CASSHQGTEAFF
TGTGCCAGCAGCCACCAGGGTACTGAAGCTTTCTTT
>NA|TRBJ1-1|TRBV6-5
CASSYSSLMNTEAFF
TGTGCCAGCAGTTACTCGAGTCTGATGAACACTGAAGCTTTCTTT
>NA|TRBJ2-5|TRBV5-1
CASTPMGAGQETQYF
TGCGCCAGCACCCCGATGGGGGCAGGTCAAGAGACCCAGTACTTC